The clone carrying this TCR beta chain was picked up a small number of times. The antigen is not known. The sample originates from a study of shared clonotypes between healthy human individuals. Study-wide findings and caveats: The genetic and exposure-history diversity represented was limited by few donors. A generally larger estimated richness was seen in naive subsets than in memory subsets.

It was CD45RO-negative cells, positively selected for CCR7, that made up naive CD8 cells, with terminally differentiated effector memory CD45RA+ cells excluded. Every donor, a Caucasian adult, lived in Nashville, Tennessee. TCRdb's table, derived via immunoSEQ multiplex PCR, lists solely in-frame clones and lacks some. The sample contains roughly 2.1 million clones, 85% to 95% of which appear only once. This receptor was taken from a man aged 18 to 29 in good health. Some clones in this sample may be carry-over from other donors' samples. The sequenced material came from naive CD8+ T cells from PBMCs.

Written as DNA, the CDR3 is TGTGCCAGCAGTCCCGGGACAGGGAATCAGCCCCAGCATTTT. This codes for CASSPGTGNQPQHF. The rearrangement joins TRBV6-5 to TRBJ1-5; 9 positions agree with TRBD1. Trimming removed 5 bases from V and 4 bases from J; junction bases left unmatched: 3. CDR1 MNHEY and CDR2 SVGAGI come from the germline V gene. CDR3 size: 14 residues.